The rows below give T cell receptor beta chains drawn from one sample of a study of identical twins. MiXCR was run by TCRdb on the 5' RACE reads, yielding one entry per CDR3 protein. The sample consists of roughly 350,000 distinct CDR3 sequences, approximately 13% of them appearing once. The same sample was also studied in work on yellow fever vaccine responses in identical twins.

Sequencing used CD8+ T cells sorted from blood. The receptors derive from a woman younger than 30 in good health. Each CDR3 is given with its conserved first and last residue.

v_call	j_call	cdr3_aa
TRBV12-5	TRBJ1-1	CAIAHRESMNTEAFF
TRBV4-2	TRBJ1-1	CASSQLQTGNTEAFF
TRBV28	TRBJ2-2	CASSKGEGATGELFF
TRBV7-9	TRBJ2-1	CASSFPLGQGNEQFF
TRBV15	TRBJ1-1	CATSREYGAGTEAFF
TRBV7-9	TRBJ2-5	CASSLAGLEKAQYF
TRBV9	TRBJ1-2	CASSATGLNYGYTF
TRBV20-1	TRBJ2-5	CSARLPGTPSAQYF
TRBV27	TRBJ1-6	CASSLSYGELHSPLHF
TRBV28	TRBJ2-5	CASTTGEGPQETQYF
TRBV25-1	TRBJ1-4	CASSEYGFEEKLFF
TRBV10-3	TRBJ2-2	CAISVAENTGELFF
TRBV12-3/TRBV12-4	TRBJ2-5	CASRSSGTSETQYF
TRBV28	TRBJ2-1	CASSLGWKRGKTYNEQFF
TRBV27	TRBJ2-7	CASSSRKSAVYEQYF
TRBV7-6	TRBJ2-3	CASSLEVRATSTDTQYF